These 13 T cell receptor beta chains were all obtained from the same sample, sequenced in a study of T cell repertoires in cytomegalovirus infection. These receptors have no known antigen. Each CDR3 protein gets one entry after TCRdb re-called the reads with MiXCR. The repertoire includes 450,000 to 550,000 distinct CDR3 sequences, roughly 43% of them detected once, and 35% to 50% sits in the top ten. This material consisted of cultured PBMCs, taken from culture after CMV antigen stimulation. These receptors were collected from a human donor in good health (CMV status not recorded). Some clones in this sample may be carry-over from other donors' samples.

Ten or more counts support this clonotype. The chain couples TRBV7-2 to TRBJ2-1; D unresolved. The CDR3 is made up of 14 amino acids. The ends were cut back, 3 bases at V and 4 bases at J, with 10 bases in the middle. Germline V gene lookup returns CDR1 SGHTA and CDR2 FQGNSA. The CDR3 nucleotides are TGTGCCAGCAGCTTTCGGCCCGGGTACAATGAGCAGTTCTTC. Encoded protein: CASSFRPGYNEQFF.

V is TRBV7-2 and J is TRBJ2-1; D is uncertain. The CDR3 sequence is 13 residues long. Germline V gene data show CDR1 as SGHTA and CDR2 as FQGNSA. The V end was cut by 0 bases, the J end by 16 bases, with 16 bases between. CDR3 region: CASSLAVRSVCFF. Here the CDR3 DNA reads TGTGCCAGCAGCTTAGCGGTGCGGTCAGTTTGCTTCTTC.

This clonotype was counted between two and nine times. The rearrangement links TRBV6-6 to TRBJ2-2, with 13 bases that match TRBD2. Trimming at V came to 4 bases and at J to 5 bases, leaving 1 base not matched to a gene. Germline CDR1 reads MNHNY; CDR2 reads SVGAGI (reference sequence). The CDR3 loop spans 15 amino acids. CDR3 in amino acids: CASSSTSGGTGELFF. Here the CDR3 DNA reads TGTGCCAGCAGTTCGACTAGCGGGGGGACCGGGGAGCTGTTTTTT.

This clonotype was detected a few times. The chain is built from TRBV6-6 and TRBJ2-5; TRBD1 agrees at 9 bases. With 10 bases clipped from V and 3 bases from J, the junction kept 6 bases outside the gene matches. Germline assignment: CDR1 MNHNY and CDR2 SVGAGI (reference sequence). The CDR3 loop spans 13 amino acids. CDR3 sequence (DNA): TGTGCCATCTTTAGGACAGGGGAAGAGACCCAGTACTTC. This codes for CAIFRTGEETQYF.

V usage is TRBV28 and J usage is TRBJ2-3; D could derive from TRBD1 or TRBD2 (5 bases each). From germline, CDR1 is MDHEN and CDR2 SYDVKM. V lost 2 bases and J 1 base, leaving 10 bases between the germline ends. The CDR3 is 15 amino acids. The CDR3 DNA is TGTGCCAGCAGTTTAGGGGCGGAGGGCACAGATACGCAGTATTTT. Translation gives CASSLGAEGTDTQYF.

A single count supports this clonotype. The chain's CDR3 is CASSPQGYGGELFF. The CDR3, as DNA: TGTGCCAGCAGCCCACAGGGGTACGGCGGGGAGCTGTTTTTT. The J gene is TRBJ2-2, the V gene TRBV11-3, with TRBD1 matching over 7 bases. V dropped 5 bases and J dropped 7; count of bases not matched to a gene: 7. The CDR3 length is 14 residues. Germline V gene lookup returns CDR1 SGHNT and CDR2 YENEEA.

About this clonotype itself: Without the conserved terminal phenylalanine or tryptophan, this CDR3 likely stems from a read error. The gene calls are TRBV12-3 or TRBV12-4 and TRBJ1-5; no clear D gene. The CDR3 covers 12 residues. Deletions cut 1 base from V and 2 bases from J, with 0 bases between. The CDR3 spells CASSLGNQPQHS. For the CDR3, the DNA is TGTGCCAGCAGTTTAGGCAATCAGCCCCAGCATTCT.

This clonotype was detected only a few times. The gene calls are TRBV7-2 and TRBJ2-2; D unclear. Germline CDR1 is SGHTA and CDR2 is FQGNSA. This CDR3 region has 11 residues. The V and J ends lost 3 bases and 8 bases respectively, with 4 bases between them. CDR3 protein: CASSLEGELFF. The CDR3 DNA is TGTGCCAGCAGCTTGGAGGGGGAGCTGTTTTTT.

In its sample, this clonotype was seen a few times. The chain has TRBV6-5 and TRBJ2-3; no firm D call. The CDR3 has 13 residues. Looked up from germline, CDR1 is MNHEY and CDR2 is SVGAGI. V was pared by 8 bases and J by 1 base, with 10 bases between. The CDR3 sequence is CASGLAGTDTQYF. CDR3 coding DNA: TGTGCCAGCGGCTTGGCGGGCACAGATACGCAGTATTTT.

The CDR3 nucleotides read TGTGCCAGCAGCGAAGGGACAGGGAGTTCAGCTTTCTTT. Protein sequence: CASSEGTGSSAFF. The V call is TRBV7-6, the J call TRBJ1-1; 9 positions match TRBD1. This CDR3 region has 13 residues. Trimming removed 5 bases from V and 10 bases from J; junction bases left unmatched: 8. In germline, CDR1 is SGHVS, CDR2 FNYEAQ.

The CDR3 DNA sequence: TGTGCCAGCAGCCCAAGGGCAGGGGGGAACTATGGCTACACCTTC. Encoded protein: CASSPRAGGNYGYTF. The chain combines TRBV7-2 with TRBJ1-2, with 7 bases identical to TRBD1. The CDR3 consists of 15 residues. With 5 bases clipped from V and 2 bases from J, the junction kept 8 bases outside the gene matches. CDR1 SGHTA and CDR2 FQGNSA come from the germline V gene.

The V and J genes are TRBV7-1 and TRBJ2-5; D not certain. TRBV7-1 is filed as an ORF, its function uncertain. The CDR3 covers 13 residues. V gave up 5 bases and J gave up 7 bases, with 14 bases separating them. The CDR3 here is CASSPGWKGTQYF. The CDR3 DNA reads as TGTGCCAGCAGCCCAGGCTGGAAGGGGACCCAGTACTTC.

This chain joins TRBV7-6 and TRBJ2-5; 7 positions agree with TRBD2. This CDR3 has 14 residues. Germline V gene sequence: CDR1 SGHVS, CDR2 FNYEAQ. The ends lost 5 bases at V and 4 bases at J; junction bases unmatched: 7. Here the CDR3 DNA reads TGTGCCAGCAGCCCGACGGGACTAAGAGAGACCCAGTACTTC. This encodes CASSPTGLRETQYF.